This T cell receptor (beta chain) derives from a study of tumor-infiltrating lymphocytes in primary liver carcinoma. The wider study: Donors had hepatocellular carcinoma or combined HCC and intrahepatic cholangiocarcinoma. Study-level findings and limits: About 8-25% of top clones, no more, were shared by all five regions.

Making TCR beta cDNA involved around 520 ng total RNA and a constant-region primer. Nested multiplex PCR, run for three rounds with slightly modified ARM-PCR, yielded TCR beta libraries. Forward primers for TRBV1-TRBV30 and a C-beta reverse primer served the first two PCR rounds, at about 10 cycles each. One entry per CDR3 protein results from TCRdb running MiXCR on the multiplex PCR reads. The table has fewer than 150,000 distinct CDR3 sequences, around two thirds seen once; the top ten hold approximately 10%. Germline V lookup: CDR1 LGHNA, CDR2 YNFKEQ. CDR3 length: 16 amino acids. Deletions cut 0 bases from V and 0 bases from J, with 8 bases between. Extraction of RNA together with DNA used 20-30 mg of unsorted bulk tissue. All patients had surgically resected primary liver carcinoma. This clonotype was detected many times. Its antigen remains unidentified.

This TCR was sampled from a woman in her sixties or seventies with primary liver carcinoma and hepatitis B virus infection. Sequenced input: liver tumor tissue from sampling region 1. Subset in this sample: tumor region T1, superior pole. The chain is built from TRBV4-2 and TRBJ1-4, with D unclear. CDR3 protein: CASSQDQVATNEKLFF. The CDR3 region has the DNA TGTGCCAGCAGCCAAGATCAGGTCGCAACTAATGAAAAACTGTTTTTT.